Listed below are T cell receptor beta chains from one sample, sequenced in a study of cytomegalovirus exposure and HLA in healthy donors. The assay was immunoSEQ multiplex PCR, and TCRdb's table has in-frame clones only and misses some. Counted here are more than 200,000 clones, around 90% occurring once; the ten biggest clones make up 3.1%. Sequenced input: PBMCs. Receptor source: a woman in her twenties or thirties in good health and CMV-seronegative. Each CDR3 is given with its conserved first and last residue. Fields, in order: D gene, clone size, J gene, V gene, CDR3 protein, CDR3 DNA. The D gene is left open where the match is weak. Clone size is stated in some rows and not others, as once, few, many or a class when expanded.

D gene: TRBD2
clone size: -
J gene: TRBJ2-7
V gene: TRBV9
CDR3 protein: CASSVPILAYEQYF
CDR3 DNA: TGTGCCAGCAGCGTCCCTATACTAGCGTACGAGCAGTACTTC

D gene: -
clone size: -
J gene: TRBJ2-3
V gene: TRBV28
CDR3 protein: CASSPQLNTDTQYF
CDR3 DNA: TGTGCCAGCAGTCCCCAGCTTAACACAGATACGCAGTATTTT

D gene: -
clone size: few
J gene: TRBJ2-7
V gene: TRBV7-6
CDR3 protein: CASSLGVTYEQYF
CDR3 DNA: TGTGCCAGCAGCCTTGGGGTCACCTACGAGCAGTACTTC

D gene: -
clone size: -
J gene: TRBJ2-7
V gene: TRBV4-3
CDR3 protein: CASSQDDGGEQYF
CDR3 DNA: TGCGCCAGCAGCCAAGATGACGGGGGCGAGCAGTACTTC

D gene: TRBD1
clone size: -
J gene: TRBJ1-4
V gene: TRBV4-2
CDR3 protein: CASSQTGTVLNEKLFF
CDR3 DNA: TGTGCCAGCAGCCAAACCGGGACAGTCCTTAATGAAAAACTGTTTTTT

D gene: TRBD1
clone size: -
J gene: TRBJ1-5
V gene: TRBV12-5
CDR3 protein: CASGLVRGQGATSNQPQHF
CDR3 DNA: TGTGCTAGTGGTTTGGTACGGGGACAGGGGGCTACTAGCAATCAGCCCCAGCATTTT

D gene: -
clone size: few
J gene: TRBJ2-7
V gene: TRBV11-3
CDR3 protein: CASTDQGYEQYF
CDR3 DNA: TGTGCCAGCACTGATCAGGGTTACGAGCAGTACTTC

D gene: -
clone size: -
J gene: TRBJ2-2
V gene: TRBV7-9
CDR3 protein: CASRPQVRTGELFF
CDR3 DNA: TGTGCCAGCAGACCTCAGGTCAGGACCGGGGAGCTGTTTTTT

D gene: -
clone size: -
J gene: TRBJ2-5
V gene: TRBV6-5
CDR3 protein: CASSYDGQGETQYF
CDR3 DNA: TGTGCCAGCAGTTACGATGGTCAAGGGGAGACCCAGTACTTC

D gene: -
clone size: -
J gene: TRBJ2-2
V gene: TRBV5-1
CDR3 protein: CASSLARVNTGELFF
CDR3 DNA: TGCGCCAGCAGCTTGGCTCGGGTGAACACCGGGGAGCTGTTTTTT

D gene: TRBD1
clone size: -
J gene: TRBJ2-1
V gene: TRBV9
CDR3 protein: CASSVEGQGHNEQFF
CDR3 DNA: TGTGCCAGCAGCGTAGAGGGACAGGGCCACAATGAGCAGTTCTTC